This TCR beta chain was sequenced for a study of T cells in localized non-small cell lung cancer. Germline V gives CDR1 MNHEY, CDR2 SMNVEV (reference sequence). Between the trimmed V and J ends, which lost 5 bases and 1 base, there was a span of 13 bases. The CDR3 has 15 residues. In the case of this clone: The antigen is unknown.

Libraries were prepared by immunoSEQ multiplex PCR; TCRdb keeps only in-frame clonotypes and omits some of them. Of tens of thousands of clones in the sample, about 83% were seen once. Study-wide findings and caveats: Tumor trailed uninvolved adjacent lung in T cell clonality, which peaked there. Longer overall survival accompanied higher blood T cell density. Researchers found a median approximately 60 of the top 100 tumor clones in adjacent lung.

The TCR was taken from a woman aged 40-69 years with stage II squamous cell lung carcinoma. This chain uses TRBV27 with TRBJ2-3; possibly TRBD2 for D (6 bases). Sequenced material: PBMCs, taken before any cancer treatment. The CDR3 sequence is CASSHTSLGTDTQYF. The CDR3 DNA reads TGTGCCAGCAGTCATACTAGCCTCGGCACAGATACGCAGTATTTT.